Included here is one T cell receptor (beta chain) sequence, with context. The antigen is not known. The repertoire was sequenced with immunoSEQ multiplex PCR; TCRdb's copy has only in-frame clones and lacks some. The repertoire holds 150,000 to 200,000 clones, with around nine tenths as singletons. These data belong to a study of cytomegalovirus exposure and HLA in healthy donors. Study-level findings and limits: Cytomegalovirus-associated TCR beta chains were listed, numbering roughly 150. The dataset shows that most TCR sequences were rare, while some public TCRs occurred in many donors. Subsequent analysis showed first-cohort TCR clusters tending to co-occur in 120 validation repertoires. Specificity for CMV antigens was confirmed in vitro for a few of the CMV-associated chains.

V lost 2 bases, J lost 5 bases, and 11 bases stayed unmatched. The CDR3 totals 16 residues. Sequencing was performed on PBMCs. The sequence derives from a young woman in good health and CMV-seropositive. This chain joins TRBV5-3 and TRBJ2-7, with 9 bases identical to TRBD2. TRBV5-3 is assigned to the ORF class and has an uncertain function. DNA for the CDR3: TGTGCCAGAAGCTTTGAGGCGGGAGGGCCTTTGGACGAGCAGTACTTC. It encodes CARSFEAGGPLDEQYF.